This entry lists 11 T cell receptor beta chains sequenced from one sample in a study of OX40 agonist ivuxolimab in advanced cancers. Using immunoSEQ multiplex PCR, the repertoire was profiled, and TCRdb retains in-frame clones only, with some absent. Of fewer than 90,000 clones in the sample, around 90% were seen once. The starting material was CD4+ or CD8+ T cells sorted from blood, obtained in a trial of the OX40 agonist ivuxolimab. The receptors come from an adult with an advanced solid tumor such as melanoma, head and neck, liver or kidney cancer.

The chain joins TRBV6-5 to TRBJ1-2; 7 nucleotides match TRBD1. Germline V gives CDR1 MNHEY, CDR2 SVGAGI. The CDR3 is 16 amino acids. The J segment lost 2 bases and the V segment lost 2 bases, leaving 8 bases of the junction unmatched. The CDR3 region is CASSYASRGKNYGYTF. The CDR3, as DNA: TGTGCCAGCAGTTACGCGTCCAGGGGGAAGAACTATGGCTACACCTTC.

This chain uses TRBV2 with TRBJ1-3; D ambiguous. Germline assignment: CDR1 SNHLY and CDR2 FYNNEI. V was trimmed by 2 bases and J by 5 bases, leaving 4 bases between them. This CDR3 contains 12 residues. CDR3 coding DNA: TGTGCCAGCAGTGAAAATAGAAACACCATATATTTT. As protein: CASSENRNTIYF.

The CDR3 protein is CASSLGQAANTGELFF. DNA for the CDR3: TGTGCCAGCAGCTTAGGGCAGGCCGCGAACACCGGGGAGCTGTTTTTT. The rearrangement uses TRBV7-8 and TRBJ2-2; no clear D. Germline CDR1 and CDR2: SGHVS and FQNEAQ. This CDR3 spans 16 amino acids. The V and J ends lost 1 base and 0 bases respectively, with 9 bases between them.

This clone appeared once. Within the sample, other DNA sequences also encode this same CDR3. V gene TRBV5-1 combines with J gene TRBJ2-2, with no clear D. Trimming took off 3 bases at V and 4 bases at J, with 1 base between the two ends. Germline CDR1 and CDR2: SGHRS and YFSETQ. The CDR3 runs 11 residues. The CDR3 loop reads CASSSTGELFF. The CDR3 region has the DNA TGCGCCAGCAGCTCCACCGGGGAGCTGTTTTTT.

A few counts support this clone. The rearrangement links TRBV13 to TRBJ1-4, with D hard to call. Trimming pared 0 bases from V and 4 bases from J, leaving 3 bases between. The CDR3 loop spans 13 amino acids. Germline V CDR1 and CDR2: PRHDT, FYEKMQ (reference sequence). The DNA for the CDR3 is TGTGCCAGCAGCTTAGGGGGTAATGAAAAACTGTTTTTT. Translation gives CASSLGGNEKLFF.

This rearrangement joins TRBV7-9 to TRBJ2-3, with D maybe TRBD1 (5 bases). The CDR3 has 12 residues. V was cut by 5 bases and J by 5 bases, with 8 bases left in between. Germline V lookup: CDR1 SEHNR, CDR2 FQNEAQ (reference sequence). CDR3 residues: CASSAQGDTQYF. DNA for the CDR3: TGTGCCAGCAGCGCCCAGGGAGATACGCAGTATTTT.

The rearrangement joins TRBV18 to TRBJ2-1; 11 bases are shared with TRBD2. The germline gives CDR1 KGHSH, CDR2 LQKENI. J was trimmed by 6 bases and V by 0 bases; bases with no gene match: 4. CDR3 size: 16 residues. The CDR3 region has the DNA TGTGCCAGCTCACCACCGACTAGCGGGATACTCAATGAGCAGTTCTTC. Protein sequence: CASSPPTSGILNEQFF.

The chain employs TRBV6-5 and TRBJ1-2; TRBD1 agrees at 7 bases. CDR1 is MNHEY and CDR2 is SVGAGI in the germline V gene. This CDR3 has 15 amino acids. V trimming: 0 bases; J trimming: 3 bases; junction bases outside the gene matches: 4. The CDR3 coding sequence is TGTGCCAGCAGTTACTCGGCAGGGGGATACTATGGCTACACCTTC. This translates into CASSYSAGGYYGYTF.

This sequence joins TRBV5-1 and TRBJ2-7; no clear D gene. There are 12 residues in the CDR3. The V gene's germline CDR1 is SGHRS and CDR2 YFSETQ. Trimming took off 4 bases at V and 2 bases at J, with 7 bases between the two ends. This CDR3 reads CASSAQTYEQYF. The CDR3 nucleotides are TGCGCCAGCAGCGCACAGACCTACGAGCAGTACTTC.

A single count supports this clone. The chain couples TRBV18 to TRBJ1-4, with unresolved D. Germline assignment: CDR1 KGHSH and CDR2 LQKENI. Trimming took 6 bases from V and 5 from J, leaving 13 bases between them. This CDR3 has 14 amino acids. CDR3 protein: CASSPPSQNEKLFF. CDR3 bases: TGTGCCAGCTCCCCCCCCAGTCAGAATGAAAAACTGTTTTTT.

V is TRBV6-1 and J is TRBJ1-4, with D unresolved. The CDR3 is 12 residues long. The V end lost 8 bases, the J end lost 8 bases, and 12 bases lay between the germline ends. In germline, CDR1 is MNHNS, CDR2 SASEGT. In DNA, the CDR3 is TGTGCCAGCCGGCAGGTCCGAGAAAAACTGTTTTTT. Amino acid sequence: CASRQVREKLFF.